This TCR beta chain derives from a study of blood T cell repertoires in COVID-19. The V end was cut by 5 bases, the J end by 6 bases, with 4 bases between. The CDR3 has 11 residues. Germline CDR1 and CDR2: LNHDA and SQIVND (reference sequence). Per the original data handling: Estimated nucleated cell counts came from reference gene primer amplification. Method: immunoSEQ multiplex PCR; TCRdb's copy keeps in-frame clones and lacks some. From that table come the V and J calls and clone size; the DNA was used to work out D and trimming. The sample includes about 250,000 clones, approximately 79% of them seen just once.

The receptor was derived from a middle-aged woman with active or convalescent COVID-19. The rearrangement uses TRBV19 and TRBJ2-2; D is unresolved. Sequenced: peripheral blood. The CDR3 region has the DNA TGTGCCAGTAGTTCTGCCGGGGAGCTGTTTTTT. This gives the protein CASSSAGELFF.